This T cell receptor (beta chain) came from a study of blood T cell repertoires in COVID-19. About the study: Some COVID-19 samples were acute and others convalescent; all came from the United States, Italy and Spain. Sample material is recorded as cDNA or gDNA derived from T cells, B-cell-depleted T cells, or PBMCs.

The J segment lost 5 bases and the V segment lost 4 bases, leaving 7 bases of the junction unmatched. The germline V gene encodes CDR1 KGHSH and CDR2 LQKENI. The length of the CDR3 is 14 residues. Per the original methods: Estimated nucleated cell counts came from reference gene primer amplification. TCRdb's copy holds only in-frame clones and misses some; the assay was immunoSEQ multiplex PCR. V and J calls and clone size follow that table, whereas D and trimming were derived from the DNA. The data show 130,000 to 150,000 clones, roughly 80% seen once. The source material was peripheral blood. This clonotype was obtained from a middle-aged woman with active or convalescent COVID-19. V usage is TRBV18 and J usage is TRBJ2-5, with 7 bases fitting TRBD2. As DNA, the CDR3 is TGTGCCAGCTCACACTCTAGGCGGGAGGAGACCCAGTACTTC. Encoded protein: CASSHSRREETQYF.